This is a list of T cell receptor beta chains from one sample in a study of cytotoxic CD8 clonotypes in ibrutinib-treated CLL. Profiled with immunoSEQ multiplex PCR; TCRdb holds only in-frame clones, not every one. The sample holds 130,000 or so clones, approximately 85% seen once. Sequences were derived from PBMCs, sampled after 24 months of ibrutinib treatment. All receptors come from a human donor with chronic lymphocytic leukemia. Each CDR3 is given with its conserved first and last residue. Fields, in order: J gene, D gene, clone size, V gene, CDR3 DNA, CDR3 protein. D genes are given only for firm matches. Clone size is stated in some rows and not others, as once, few, many or a class when expanded.

TRBJ1-3 | - | - | TRBV5-6 | TGTGCCAGCAGCCAAGGACAGATATTCGGAAACACCATATATTTT | CASSQGQIFGNTIYF
TRBJ1-3 | - | - | TRBV5-5 | TGTGCCAGCAGCCGTGAAACGATCTCTGGAAACACCATATATTTT | CASSRETISGNTIYF
TRBJ2-7 | TRBD1 | - | TRBV6-6 | TGTGCCAGCAGTTCCATAGGACAGGGAAGCTACGAGCAGTACTTC | CASSSIGQGSYEQYF
TRBJ1-4 | TRBD1 | - | TRBV30 | TGTGCCCTGGGGACAGGGGGTAATGAAAAACTGTTTTTT | CALGTGGNEKLFF
TRBJ2-5 | TRBD2 | few | TRBV7-3 | TGTGCCAGCAGCCACCCCTACGGGGGAGGGCCCTCGGGGACCCAGTACTTC | CASSHPYGGGPSGTQYF
TRBJ2-6 | - | - | TRBV6-6 | TGTGCCAGCAGTTTTCCCACCTCTGGGGCCAACGTCCTGACTTTC | CASSFPTSGANVLTF
TRBJ2-2 | TRBD2 | - | TRBV6-5 | TGTGCCAGCACCGGACTAGCGAGGACCGGGGAGCTGTTTTTT | CASTGLARTGELFF
TRBJ2-7 | - | - | TRBV28 | TGTGCCAGCAGTTTTGGCGGGGCCCCTACCTACGAGCAGTACTTC | CASSFGGAPTYEQYF
TRBJ1-5 | TRBD1 | - | TRBV7-9 | TGTGCCAGCAGCACGTCCGGGACAGGGGATTCAGCCCAGCATTTT | CASSTSGTGDSAQHF
TRBJ1-2 | - | - | TRBV5-6 | TGTGCCAGCAGCTTGTCCGGGGGAGGCTACACCTTC | CASSLSGGGYTF
TRBJ1-1 | - | once | TRBV7-2 | TGTGCCAGCAGCTTTTTCAGAGCTGAAGCTTTCTTT | CASSFFRAEAFF
TRBJ1-1 | - | - | TRBV6-5 | TGTGCCAGCTGGGCCAGAGGGACTGAAGCTTTCTTT | CASWARGTEAFF
TRBJ1-6 | - | - | TRBV7-9 | TGTGCCAGCAGCCCCTCAGGGGCAGGGATCAATTCACCCCTCCACTTT | CASSPSGAGINSPLHF
TRBJ2-3 | TRBD2 | few | TRBV27 | TGTGCCAGCAGTTTATATCGGCCGCGGGGGAGCACAGATACGCAGTATTTT | CASSLYRPRGSTDTQYF
TRBJ2-7 | - | once | TRBV5-6 | TGTGCCAGAGGGTACCACGAGCAGTACTTC | CARGYHEQYF
TRBJ1-3 | - | - | TRBV4-3 | TGCGCCAGCAGCCACCTGGGGGGAACTGGAAACACCATATATTTT | CASSHLGGTGNTIYF
TRBJ2-3 | - | - | TRBV6-5 | TGTGCCAGCAGGCGGGATCCTACAGATACGCAGTATTTT | CASRRDPTDTQYF
TRBJ1-1 | TRBD1 | - | TRBV2 | TGTGCCAGCAGCGCAACCACAGGGGGCGGCACTGAAGCTTTCTTT | CASSATTGGGTEAFF
TRBJ2-1 | TRBD2 | - | TRBV7-9 | TGTGCCAGCAGCCAAGCATGGGGGGTGGCGGGAGGGCCGCGGAATGAGCAGTTCTTC | CASSQAWGVAGGPRNEQFF
TRBJ2-5 | - | - | TRBV11-2 | TGTGCCAGCAGCTTAGCGTCGGCTAGCCGTAGCAAGACCCAGTACTTC | CASSLASASRSKTQYF
TRBJ1-3 | - | - | TRBV15 | TGTGCCACCAGCAGAGATTCTGGGGGCGCCTCTGGAAACACCATATATTTT | CATSRDSGGASGNTIYF
TRBJ2-2 | TRBD2 | - | TRBV11-1 | TGTGCCAGCAGCTCTGGACTAGCGGCGAACACCGGGGAGCTGTTTTTT | CASSSGLAANTGELFF
TRBJ1-2 | TRBD1 | - | TRBV30 | TGTGCCTGGAGTGTACAATCGGGACAGGGGGCCTACGATGGCTACACCTTC | CAWSVQSGQGAYDGYTF
TRBJ1-4 | - | - | TRBV7-9 | TGTGCCAGCAGCTTCACAGGGTCGGGTGAAAAACTGTTTTTT | CASSFTGSGEKLFF
TRBJ1-2 | - | - | TRBV4-1 | TGCGCCAGCAGCCACCGGGAAGGAGGAGGCTACACCTTC | CASSHREGGGYTF
TRBJ2-3 | - | - | TRBV5-1 | TGCGCCAGCAGCTTGAGGTGGGGGGCGGGCCCAGATACGCAGTATTTT | CASSLRWGAGPDTQYF
TRBJ2-7 | TRBD2 | - | TRBV9 | TGTGCCAGCAGCGGGGGCGGGAGTAGGGTCGAGCAGTACTTC | CASSGGGSRVEQYF
TRBJ2-7 | - | - | TRBV27 | TGTGCCAGCAGTTTCCGGACAACCTCCTACGAGCAGTACTTC | CASSFRTTSYEQYF
TRBJ2-3 | - | - | TRBV18 | TGTGCCAGCTCAAGAGATCGACAGATAGATACGCAGTATTTT | CASSRDRQIDTQYF
TRBJ1-4 | - | - | TRBV4-3 | TGCGCCAGCGCCTCCAACGGGGGAAATTTTGAAAAACTGTTTTTT | CASASNGGNFEKLFF
TRBJ2-7 | TRBD1 | - | TRBV13 | TGTGCCAGCAGCTTAGTTAACAGGGGGCTTTACGAGCAGTACTTC | CASSLVNRGLYEQYF
TRBJ1-3 | - | - | TRBV5-3 | TGTGCCAGAAGCAGTAAGACAGGAGGGAGCTCTGGAAACACCATATATTTT | CARSSKTGGSSGNTIYF
TRBJ2-7 | - | - | TRBV28 | TGTGCCAGCAGTTTTCTAGGCAGCCCTTTTACCTACGAGCAGTACTTC | CASSFLGSPFTYEQYF
TRBJ1-4 | - | - | TRBV20-1 | TGCAGTGCTGTACCGACAAAACTGTTTTTT | CSAVPTKLFF
TRBJ2-3 | - | few | TRBV18 | TGTGCCAGCTCACCACCTACTCAGGGTTACCCCACAGATACGCAGTATTTT | CASSPPTQGYPTDTQYF
TRBJ1-5 | - | - | TRBV19 | TGTGCCAGTAGTATAGCCCGACTGGGTAATCAGCCCCAGCATTTT | CASSIARLGNQPQHF
TRBJ1-5 | - | once | TRBV2 | TGTGCCAGCAGCGGATCTGGTAATTATAATCAGCCCCAGCATTTT | CASSGSGNYNQPQHF
TRBJ2-7 | TRBD1 | - | TRBV18 | TGTGCCAGCTCACCACAGGTCGGGACAGGGAGTTACGAGCAGTACTTC | CASSPQVGTGSYEQYF
TRBJ2-7 | TRBD1 | few | TRBV4-1 | TGCGCCAGCAGCCGAGACAGGGGATTCGAGCAGTACTTC | CASSRDRGFEQYF